The 29 T cell receptor beta chains in this list originate from one sample, sequenced in a study of beta chain bispecific antibodies for T cell cancers. Study conclusions and caveats: In these mixed samples, most targeted TRBV reads derived from the leukemia cell line. Versus anti-CD19, anti-TRBV12 exposure cut the TRBV12-3 share of TRBV signal by roughly 99%.

MiXCR, run by TCRdb on the 5' RACE reads, gives a single entry per CDR3 protein. The profile covers tens of thousands of distinct CDR3 sequences, with about 2% appearing a single time and under 5.5% taken by the ten largest. Expansion lasted around 3 days, with either anti-CD3 antibody OKT3 or CD3/CD28 beads. Antigen specificity for these receptors is unknown. This material consisted of healthy donor T cells cultured with leukemia cells, taken from a culture containing a bispecific antibody targeting TCR Vbeta12. Receptors originate from a human donor in good health. Some clones in this sample may be carry-over from other donors' samples.

This clonotype was observed at least ten times. J is TRBJ2-1 and V is TRBV6-1; D is possibly TRBD1 or TRBD2 (5 bases each). Germline-derived CDR1 and CDR2 are MNHNS and SASEGT. V was clipped by 1 base and J by 5 bases, with 12 bases between them. The CDR3 has 15 residues. This chain's CDR3 is CASSEVGTTNNEQFF. The CDR3, as DNA: TGTGCCAGCAGTGAAGTCGGGACGACTAACAATGAGCAGTTCTTC.

This clonotype was seen many times. This sequence joins TRBV20-1 and TRBJ1-1, with TRBD1 as a possible D gene (6 bases). The V end was cut by 4 bases, the J end by 5 bases, with 20 bases between. The CDR3 contains 15 residues. Per the germline V gene, CDR1 is DFQATT and CDR2 is SNEGSKA (reference sequence). The CDR3 loop reads CSAIPTGGGRTEAFF. CDR3 DNA sequence: TGCAGTGCTATACCAACCGGGGGGGGGCGGACTGAAGCTTTCTTT.

The sample holds many counts of this clonotype. The chain joins TRBV6-4 to TRBJ1-2; 7 positions agree with TRBD1. The CDR3 sequence is 14 residues long. V trimming: 3 bases; J trimming: 4 bases; junction bases outside the gene matches: 5. Germline CDR1 and CDR2: MRHNA and SNTAGT. CDR3 residues: CASSETGSTYGYTF. The CDR3 DNA sequence: TGTGCCAGCAGTGAGACAGGGAGCACCTATGGCTACACCTTC.

This clonotype was counted many times. The genes are TRBV6-5 and TRBJ1-1, with D maybe TRBD1 (6 bases). The V gene's germline CDR1 is MNHEY and CDR2 SVGAGI. There are 13 residues in the CDR3. The V and J ends lost 7 bases and 5 bases respectively, with 14 bases between them. The chain's CDR3 is CASTPRGATEAFF. The CDR3 bases are TGTGCCAGCACCCCCCGGGGGGCTACTGAAGCTTTCTTT.

This clonotype was seen ten or more times. V usage is TRBV9 and J usage is TRBJ1-2; TRBD1 might be the D (5 bases). V lost 0 bases, J lost 0 bases, and 12 bases lay in between. CDR3 length: 16 residues. Germline assignment: CDR1 SGDLS and CDR2 YYNGEE. The CDR3 is CASSVEAGRANYGYTF. The CDR3 DNA sequence: TGTGCCAGCAGCGTAGAGGCAGGGAGAGCTAACTATGGCTACACCTTC. The whole variable domain, filled in from reference TRBV9 and TRBJ1-2, reads DSGVTQTPKHLITATGQRVTLRCSPRSGDLSVYWYQQSLDQGLQFLIQYYNGEERAKGNILERFSAQQFPDLHSELNLSSLELGDSALYFCASSVEAGRANYGYTFGSGTRLTVV.

This clonotype was picked up a small number of times. The J gene is TRBJ2-7, the V gene TRBV2; TRBD1 agrees at 7 bases. The V segment lost 4 bases and the J segment 0 bases; nucleotides outside the gene matches: 6. This CDR3 is built from 15 residues. The V gene's germline CDR1 is SNHLY and CDR2 FYNNEI. The CDR3 nucleotides read TGTGCCAGCAGTGCAGGACAGGACCTCTCCTACGAGCAGTACTTC. As protein: CASSAGQDLSYEQYF.

The table lists this clonotype with a few counts. V and J are TRBV27 and TRBJ1-6; D not certain. V lost 4 bases and J lost 7, with 23 bases in between. The V gene's germline CDR1 is MNHEY and CDR2 SMNVEV (reference sequence). This CDR3 contains 18 residues. The CDR3, as DNA: TGTGCCAGCAGTTCAGGACGGACGGGGAGAGGGCTAAATTCACCCCTCCACTTT. Amino acid sequence: CASSSGRTGRGLNSPLHF.

The sample holds many counts of this clonotype. This chain uses TRBV19 with TRBJ2-7; either TRBD1 or TRBD2 may fit D (5 bases each). Germline V gene lookup returns CDR1 LNHDA and CDR2 SQIVND (reference sequence). The CDR3 has 13 amino acids. The V end was cut by 5 bases, the J end by 4 bases, with 12 bases between. CDR3 DNA: TGTGCCAGTAGTCCAATTGGGGGTTACGAGCAGTACTTC. Translating it yields CASSPIGGYEQYF.

By frequency in the sample, this clonotype is medium-sized (0.01 to 0.1%). The gene calls are TRBV20-1 and TRBJ2-5, with TRBD1 matching 8 bases. CDR1 and CDR2 (germline): DFQATT, SNEGSKA (reference sequence). CDR3 length equals 12 residues. V lost 4 bases to trimming and J lost 8 bases; unmatched junction nucleotides: 6. The CDR3 reads CSAIDRGRTQYF. The CDR3 nucleotides read TGCAGTGCTATAGACAGGGGAAGAACCCAGTACTTC.

This clonotype has ten or more counts. The genes are TRBV6-9 and TRBJ1-5; D is perhaps TRBD1 (6 bases). CDR1 is MNHGY and CDR2 is SVAAGI in the germline V gene. The CDR3 sequence is 15 residues long. The V and J ends lost 8 bases and 0 bases respectively, with 14 bases between them. CDR3 amino acids: CASVGQNHSNQPQHF. DNA for the CDR3: TGTGCCAGCGTTGGACAGAATCATAGCAATCAGCCCCAGCATTTT.

This clonotype has a count of ten or more. The V and J genes are TRBV28 and TRBJ1-1, with 10 bases lining up with TRBD1. J was trimmed by 0 bases and V by 2 bases; bases with no gene match: 6. This CDR3 spans 17 amino acids. Germline loops: CDR1 MDHEN, CDR2 SYDVKM. The DNA of the CDR3 is TGTGCCAGCAGTTTAGAGGGACAGGGGACCTTGAACACTGAAGCTTTCTTT. Encoded protein: CASSLEGQGTLNTEAFF. Based on the CDR3 plus reference TRBV28 and TRBJ1-1, the full variable domain is DVKVTQSSRYLVKRTGEKVFLECVQDMDHENMFWYRQDPGLGLRLIYFSYDVKMKEKGDIPEGYSVSREKKERFSLILESASTNQTSMYLCASSLEGQGTLNTEAFFGQGTRLTVV.

This clonotype was counted many times. This chain connects TRBV11-1 to TRBJ2-7, with 7 bases that match TRBD1. CDR1 is SGHAT, CDR2 FQDESV, per germline (reference sequence). V lost 5 bases, J lost 0 bases, and 10 bases stayed unmatched. CDR3 size: 16 residues. The chain's CDR3 is CASSDPRQGLSYEQYF. DNA of the CDR3: TGTGCCAGCAGCGACCCCCGACAGGGCCTCTCCTACGAGCAGTACTTC.

This clonotype was counted ten times or more. The genes are TRBV2 and TRBJ2-7, with TRBD1 matching over 7 bases. Germline loops: CDR1 SNHLY, CDR2 FYNNEI. The CDR3 has 14 amino acids. Trimming took 8 bases from V and 0 from J; bases not matched to a gene: 7. CDR3 amino acids: CASARDSFSYEQYF. CDR3 nucleotides: TGTGCCAGCGCCCGGGACAGTTTCTCCTACGAGCAGTACTTC.

This clonotype was observed at least ten times. The chain has TRBV3-1 and TRBJ2-3; 9 nucleotides align to TRBD2. The CDR3 runs to 17 residues. From germline, CDR1 is LGHDT and CDR2 YNNKEL (reference sequence). V lost 4 bases and J lost 4; bases outside the gene matches: 12. The DNA of the CDR3 is TGTGCCAGCAGCCGGGAGCTAGCGGGGTCAATTGCAGATACGCAGTATTTT. Translating gives CASSRELAGSIADTQYF.

This clonotype was observed many times. V is TRBV29-1 and J is TRBJ1-1; D unresolved. Trimming removed 4 bases from V and 1 base from J, with 4 bases in between. CDR1 SQVTM and CDR2 ANQGSEA come from the germline V gene. The CDR3 totals 11 residues. The CDR3 loop is CSVVQNTEAFF. The DNA of the CDR3 is TGCAGCGTTGTACAGAACACTGAAGCTTTCTTT.

This sequence joins TRBV12-3 or TRBV12-4 and TRBJ2-7; either TRBD1 or TRBD2 may supply D (5 bases each). This CDR3 has 14 amino acids. V lost 5 bases to trimming and J lost 1 base, with 12 bases between them. The CDR3 DNA sequence: TGTGCCAGCAGTACCCGGGACGGTTCCTACGAGCAGTACTTC. Its protein is CASSTRDGSYEQYF.

This clonotype occurred many times. This chain joins TRBV7-2 and TRBJ2-7; D perhaps matches TRBD1 (6 bases). The CDR3 extends over 16 amino acids. Germline V CDR1 and CDR2: SGHTA, FQGNSA. The ends were cut back, 5 bases at V and 0 bases at J, with 17 bases in the middle. CDR3 loop: CASSPWGQISSYEQYF. In DNA, the CDR3 is TGTGCCAGCAGCCCTTGGGGGCAGATCAGCTCCTACGAGCAGTACTTC.

This clonotype was seen many times. The rearrangement joins TRBV6-5 to TRBJ1-6; 10 bases are shared with TRBD1. The CDR3 loop spans 17 amino acids. Germline loops: CDR1 MNHEY, CDR2 SVGAGI. J gave up 1 base and V 6 bases, and 6 bases lay outside the gene matches. CDR3 loop: CASRGTGAVSYNSPLHF. CDR3 bases: TGTGCCAGCAGAGGGACAGGGGCAGTGTCCTATAATTCACCCCTCCACTTT.

This clonotype was observed many times. The chain recombines TRBV20-1 with TRBJ2-7; 9 bases map to TRBD2. Trimming cost V 0 bases and J 1 base; bases outside gene matches: 4. Germline V gene data show CDR1 as DFQATT and CDR2 as SNEGSKA (reference sequence). The CDR3 is made up of 15 amino acids. CDR3 protein: CSARDGRGGSYEQYF. The CDR3 coding sequence is TGCAGTGCTAGAGATGGGCGGGGGGGATCCTACGAGCAGTACTTC.

This clonotype was observed at least ten times. The rearrangement joins TRBV10-2 to TRBJ1-1, with unresolved D. The CDR3 is made up of 13 amino acids. Looked up from germline, CDR1 is WSHSY and CDR2 is SAAADI. V was trimmed by 7 bases and J by 0 bases, leaving 9 bases between them. CDR3 amino acids: CASNAVLNTEAFF. CDR3 sequence (DNA): TGCGCCAGCAACGCAGTGCTGAACACTGAAGCTTTCTTT.

Ten or more counts support this clonotype. This rearrangement joins TRBV19 to TRBJ2-7; TRBD1 might be the D (5 bases). V lost 4 bases to trimming and J lost 0 bases, with 7 bases between them. Germline V gene sequence: CDR1 LNHDA, CDR2 SQIVND (reference sequence). The CDR3 has 13 amino acids. The CDR3 loop reads CASSTGPSYEQYF. Here the CDR3 DNA reads TGTGCCAGTAGTACAGGGCCCTCCTACGAGCAGTACTTC.

At least ten counts were recorded for this clonotype. V usage is TRBV29-1 and J usage is TRBJ1-2; the D is unclear. V lost 3 bases, J lost 7 bases, and 3 bases lay in between. The CDR3 is made up of 9 amino acids. Germline CDR1 is SQVTM and CDR2 is ANQGSEA. The CDR3 region is CSVDSGYTF. The CDR3 DNA reads as TGCAGCGTTGATAGTGGCTACACCTTC.

This clonotype was seen repeatedly, ten times or more. J is TRBJ2-7 and V is TRBV11-2; D might be TRBD1 (6 bases). Germline V gives CDR1 SGHAT, CDR2 FQNNGV. Trimming left V 3 bases short and J 6 bases short, with 9 bases between. The CDR3 contains 12 residues. The CDR3 here is CASSFKGGEQYF. As DNA, the CDR3 is TGTGCCAGCAGCTTCAAAGGGGGCGAGCAGTACTTC.

Notes on this clonotype: This sequence may be a read error, since a much larger clone differs from it by one base. The J gene is TRBJ2-7, the V gene TRBV6-5; D not certain. This CDR3 has 13 amino acids. Germline V gene data show CDR1 as MNHEY and CDR2 as SVGAGI. CDR3 in amino acids: CARSYTSAREQYF. For the CDR3, the DNA is TGTGCCAGGAGTTACACCTCGGCACGAGAGCAGTACTTC.

This clonotype was seen repeatedly, ten times or more. The chain combines TRBV20-1 with TRBJ2-1; D is unclear. V was cut by 3 bases and J by 9 bases, with 9 bases left in between. This CDR3 is 11 amino acids long. The germline gives CDR1 DFQATT, CDR2 SNEGSKA (reference sequence). The CDR3, as DNA: TGCAGTGCTAGTAGGGCTGCTGAGCAGTTCTTC. This encodes CSASRAAEQFF.

Ten or more counts support this clonotype. The chain couples TRBV4-2 to TRBJ1-1; D is uncertain. Trimming left V 4 bases short and J 0 bases short, with 9 bases between. The CDR3 covers 14 residues. Germline CDR1 reads LGHNA; CDR2 reads YNFKEQ. The CDR3 region has the DNA TGTGCCAGCAGCCCCCAATTGATGAACACTGAAGCTTTCTTT. It is translated as CASSPQLMNTEAFF.

This clonotype occurred many times. The chain joins TRBV7-6 to TRBJ1-6, with D possibly being TRBD1 (5 bases). This CDR3 comprises 15 residues. V was clipped by 2 bases and J by 6 bases, with 11 bases between them. Germline CDR1 is SGHVS and CDR2 is FNYEAQ. The CDR3 DNA reads TGTGCCAGCAGCTTATCAGCAGGGAGTAATTCACCCCTCCACTTT. Translating gives CASSLSAGSNSPLHF.

This clonotype occurred many times. The rearrangement uses TRBV9 and TRBJ2-5; tentatively, D is TRBD1 (5 bases). The V and J ends lost 0 bases and 1 base respectively, with 10 bases between them. The CDR3 is made up of 15 amino acids. Per the germline V gene, CDR1 is SGDLS and CDR2 is YYNGEE. The CDR3 DNA sequence: TGTGCCAGCAGCGTAGTGGGGCAGGGCCAAGAGACCCAGTACTTC. Translation gives CASSVVGQGQETQYF.

This clonotype was recorded at least ten times. The chain combines TRBV5-1 with TRBJ2-3; D uncertain. The CDR3 has 12 amino acids. The V gene's germline CDR1 is SGHRS and CDR2 YFSETQ. The V and J ends lost 4 bases and 2 bases respectively, with 5 bases between them. CDR3 coding DNA: TGCGCCAGCAGCGGATCCACAGATACGCAGTATTTT. As protein: CASSGSTDTQYF.